The rows below give T cell receptor beta chains drawn from one sample of a study of blood T cell repertoires in COVID-19. TCRdb's copy holds only in-frame clones and misses some; the assay was immunoSEQ multiplex PCR. Here the sample spans about 150,000 clones, roughly 79% being singletons. The sequenced sample was peripheral blood. Receptors originate from a human donor with acute or convalescent COVID-19. The donor label of this sample is uncertain. CDR3s leave out the opening cysteine and the closing phenylalanine or tryptophan. Each record gives: V gene, J gene, CDR3 protein.

TRBV6-5	TRBJ1-6	ASSYATGGGSPLH
TRBV4-1	TRBJ1-2	ASSQLTGGQGYT
TRBV6-5	TRBJ1-1	ASSYWDMNTEAF
TRBV4-1	TRBJ1-5	ASSQGWGRQPQH
TRBV27	TRBJ1-5	ASSWGTGFNQPQH
TRBV19	TRBJ1-1	ASGKTEGGTEAF
TRBV27	TRBJ2-1	ASTSGGLGQF
TRBV12-3/TRBV12-4	TRBJ1-1	ASSLYSEAEAF
TRBV28	TRBJ1-2	ASSPPLANYGYT
TRBV19	TRBJ1-3	ASAPGLGNTIY
TRBV9	TRBJ2-1	ASSPRGLAGGRAYNEQF
TRBV2	TRBJ1-4	ASSRQMNEKLF
TRBV6-6	TRBJ1-1	ASSPHPGTEAF
TRBV5-1	TRBJ2-1	ASRTGGNPDNEQF
TRBV5-1	TRBJ2-7	ASSLDNYEQY
TRBV11-2	TRBJ1-1	ASTPDRTNTEAF
TRBV24-1	TRBJ2-5	ATSDPGQDLGETQY